The 24 T cell receptor beta chains listed next were all sequenced from one sample in a study of blood T cells in healthy people across ages. Primers used in a second PCR of about 7 to 12 cycles were a sample-barcoded 5' primer and a J-beta primer mix. TCRdb processed the 5' RACE reads anew with MiXCR; each CDR3 protein has one entry. The sample lists about 1.8 million distinct CDR3 sequences; approximately 50% were seen once. The sequenced sample consisted of blood. These receptors originate from a woman aged 40 to 55 in good health.

The sample holds many counts of this clonotype. The V call is TRBV7-2, the J call TRBJ2-1; D remains unclear. V was cut by 6 bases and J by 4 bases, with 16 bases left in between. The CDR3 sequence is 15 residues long. Per the germline V gene, CDR1 is SGHTA and CDR2 is FQGNSA. CDR3 protein: CASSLSGGTYNEQFF. The CDR3 DNA sequence: TGTGCCAGCAGTTTATCGGGCGGAACTTACAATGAGCAGTTCTTC.

A few counts support this clonotype. The V and J genes are TRBV28 and TRBJ2-7, with D possibly being TRBD1 or TRBD2 (5 bases each). CDR1 is MDHEN, CDR2 SYDVKM, per germline. This CDR3 spans 14 amino acids. The V end was cut by 8 bases, the J end by 7 bases, with 21 bases between. DNA for the CDR3: TGTGCCAGCTCCTTTCCAGGGACGGCCAATGAGCAGTACTTC. Translating it yields CASSFPGTANEQYF.

This clonotype occurred once. The chain couples TRBV2 to TRBJ2-6, with D possibly matching TRBD1 (5 bases). V was trimmed by 3 bases and J by 0 bases, leaving 12 bases between them. Germline V gene sequence: CDR1 SNHLY, CDR2 FYNNEI. The CDR3 length is 17 residues. CDR3 loop: CASSERTRVSGANVLTF. The CDR3 region has the DNA TGTGCCAGCAGTGAGCGGACAAGGGTCTCTGGGGCCAACGTCCTGACTTTC.

Regarding this clonotype: As the CDR3 is not closed by the conserved phenylalanine or tryptophan, this likely results from a read error. V usage is TRBV7-2 and J usage is TRBJ2-7, with 10 bases matching TRBD2. The CDR3 consists of 14 residues. Trimming removed 0 bases from V and 6 bases from J; junction bases left unmatched: 2. Germline loops: CDR1 SGHTA, CDR2 FQGNSA. The CDR3: CASSLALAGAEQYS. CDR3 bases: TGTGCCAGCAGCTTAGCGCTAGCGGGGGCCGAGCAGTACTCC.

There are a few counts of this clonotype. The chain recombines TRBV4-3 with TRBJ1-2; D is unclear. V shed 0 bases and J shed 5 bases, with 16 bases lying between them. There are 16 residues in the CDR3. Germline loops: CDR1 LGHNA, CDR2 YSLEER. The CDR3 sequence is CASSQDEALANYGYTF. The CDR3 coding sequence is TGCGCCAGCAGCCAAGATGAGGCCCTAGCAAATTATGGCTACACCTTC.

The chain couples TRBV20-1 to TRBJ1-1; TRBD1 matches at 8 bases. The trim removed 3 bases at V and 0 bases at J, leaving 6 bases unmatched. CDR1 is DFQATT, CDR2 SNEGSKA, per germline (reference sequence). CDR3 length: 15 amino acids. CDR3 sequence: CSASAAGGVNTEAFF. The CDR3 DNA sequence: TGCAGTGCTAGTGCGGCAGGGGGCGTGAACACTGAAGCTTTCTTT.

With regard to this clonotype: Relative to the germline gene, one junction end is altered; a read error may explain this. The chain joins TRBV20-1 to TRBJ2-7, with D unclear. Per the germline V gene, CDR1 is DFQATT and CDR2 is SNEGSKA (reference sequence). This CDR3 has 15 amino acids. The CDR3 region is CSARKFDTGSYERYF. CDR3 coding DNA: TGCAGTGCTAGGAAATTCGACACCGGGTCCTACGAGCGGTACTTC.

This clonotype was counted a few times. The chain couples TRBV6-6 to TRBJ1-2; D may be TRBD1 (5 bases). Trimming removed 2 bases at V and 2 bases at J, with 9 bases between. The CDR3 totals 14 residues. CDR1 and CDR2 from the germline V gene are MNHNY and SVGAGI (reference sequence). In DNA, the CDR3 is TGTGCCAGCAGTTACAGGCGGGGCAACTATGGCTACACCTTC. It codes for CASSYRRGNYGYTF.

The V call is TRBV4-1, the J call TRBJ2-4; 8 positions agree with TRBD1. The J call may be mistaken, given a closer DNA end match to TRBJ2-5. The CDR3 runs to 15 residues. Germline assignment: CDR1 MGHRA and CDR2 YSYEKL. CDR3: CASSQVGRGLETQYF. The CDR3 DNA reads TGCGCCAGCAGCCAAGTCGGCAGGGGGCTGGAGACCCAGTACTTC.

The chain recombines TRBV28 with TRBJ1-2, with D perhaps matching TRBD1 (5 bases). CDR1 MDHEN and CDR2 SYDVKM come from the germline V gene. The V end was cut by 7 bases, the J end by 7 bases, with 10 bases between. The CDR3 contains 11 residues. Written as DNA, the CDR3 is TGTGCCAGCACTCAGGGCGGTGGCTACACCTTC. This encodes CASTQGGGYTF.

The chain employs TRBV7-2 and TRBJ1-6; no clear D. Germline assignment: CDR1 SGHTA and CDR2 FQGNSA. CDR3 length: 14 residues. The ends were cut back, 1 base at V and 7 bases at J, with 8 bases in the middle. Here the CDR3 DNA reads TGTGCCAGCAGCTTAGAACAGAGGAATTCACCCCTCCACTTT. Its translation: CASSLEQRNSPLHF.

In this sample, this clonotype turned up a few times. The gene calls are TRBV20-1 and TRBJ1-2; D not resolved. The germline V gene encodes CDR1 DFQATT and CDR2 SNEGSKA (reference sequence). The CDR3 loop spans 11 amino acids. V lost 7 bases and J 7 bases, leaving 13 bases between the germline ends. CDR3 in amino acids: CSELSGGGYTF. The CDR3 DNA reads TGCAGTGAGTTGTCAGGAGGTGGCTACACCTTC.

Only a few counts were recorded for this clonotype. The J gene is TRBJ2-3, the V gene TRBV24-1; 7 bases line up with TRBD1. Germline V gene data show CDR1 as KGHDR and CDR2 as SFDVKD. V gave up 4 bases and J gave up 7 bases; unmatched junction bases: 7. There are 14 residues in the CDR3. CDR3 DNA: TGTGCCACCAGTGAGCCCGACAGGGCCCATACGCAGTATTTT. Translating it yields CATSEPDRAHTQYF.

The chain couples TRBV7-9 to TRBJ2-3; D is ambiguous. The CDR3 has 17 residues. Germline V lookup: CDR1 SEHNR, CDR2 FQNEAQ (reference sequence). Trimming shortened V by 5 bases and J by 0 bases, and 18 bases separated the two germline ends. Written as DNA, the CDR3 is TGTGCCAGCAGCCTTGGCCGTCAGAGCGTTAGCACAGATACGCAGTATTTT. This encodes CASSLGRQSVSTDTQYF. Full variable domain (outside the CDR3, taken from reference TRBV7-9 and TRBJ2-3): DTGVSQNPRHKITKRGQNVTFRCDPISEHNRLYWYRQTLGQGPEFLTYFQNEAQLEKSRLLSDRFSAERPKGSFSTLEIQRTEQGDSAMYLCASSLGRQSVSTDTQYFGPGTRLTVL.

The rearrangement links TRBV10-3 to TRBJ2-5; D may be TRBD1 or TRBD2 (5 bases each). The CDR3 covers 20 residues. The germline gives CDR1 ENHRY, CDR2 SYGVKD. The germline V and J ends were trimmed by 0 bases and 6 bases, with 29 bases remaining between them. The DNA for the CDR3 is TGTGCCATCAGTGAGTCAATCGAGGGGAAAGAAACAGGCCAACAAAAGACCCAGTACTTC. Translating gives CAISESIEGKETGQQKTQYF.

The chain links TRBV28 to TRBJ2-1; D gene ambiguous. V shed 8 bases and J shed 5 bases, with 13 bases lying between them. This CDR3 comprises 13 residues. Germline CDR1 is MDHEN and CDR2 is SYDVKM. CDR3 coding DNA: TGTGCCAGCCGACGGGTCCCTAACAATGAGCAGTTCTTC. It codes for CASRRVPNNEQFF. Full variable domain (missing parts from reference TRBV28 and TRBJ2-1): DVKVTQSSRYLVKRTGEKVFLECVQDMDHENMFWYRQDPGLGLRLIYFSYDVKMKEKGDIPEGYSVSREKKERFSLILESASTNQTSMYLCASRRVPNNEQFFGPGTRLTVL.

The V and J genes are TRBV28 and TRBJ2-5; no firm D call. V lost 5 bases to trimming and J lost 4 bases, with 11 bases between them. CDR3 length: 13 residues. CDR1 is MDHEN, CDR2 SYDVKM, per germline. CDR3 sequence (DNA): TGTGCCAGCAGTCCAAATGACCTAGAGACCCAGTACTTC. This gives the protein CASSPNDLETQYF.

The genes are TRBV28 and TRBJ1-2, with a possible D match to TRBD1 (5 bases). Trimming took 6 bases from V and 6 from J, leaving 14 bases between them. Germline V lookup: CDR1 MDHEN, CDR2 SYDVKM. This CDR3 region has 13 residues. The CDR3 loop reads CASSTTRGDGYTF. In nucleotides, the CDR3 is TGTGCCAGCAGCACCACACGAGGGGATGGCTACACCTTC.

The chain recombines TRBV2 with TRBJ2-5, with 7 bases aligning to TRBD1. The V and J ends lost 5 bases and 6 bases, in that order; junction bases with no gene match: 9. The CDR3 is made up of 14 amino acids. In germline, CDR1 is SNHLY, CDR2 FYNNEI. CDR3: CASSQRQGVKTQYF. The CDR3 DNA sequence: TGTGCCAGCAGTCAGAGACAGGGAGTAAAGACCCAGTACTTC.

The CDR3 DNA is TGTGCCAGCAGTTACTTTGGGGAAAGCTACACCTTC. It encodes CASSYFGESYTF. The rearrangement links TRBV6-5 to TRBJ1-2; D gene unclear. Germline V gene data show CDR1 as MNHEY and CDR2 as SVGAGI. CDR3 size: 12 residues. The V end was cut by 1 base, the J end by 9 bases, with 9 bases between.

This rearrangement joins TRBV5-1 to TRBJ2-3; no clear D gene. V lost 4 bases, J lost 6 bases, and 9 bases lay in between. The CDR3 runs to 12 residues. Germline V gives CDR1 SGHRS, CDR2 YFSETQ. The CDR3 sequence is CASSQPSDTQYF. CDR3 sequence (DNA): TGCGCCAGCAGCCAACCCTCTGATACGCAGTATTTT.

This clonotype was detected only a few times. The CDR3 reads CSAREGSGGYEQYF. For the CDR3, the DNA is TGCAGTGCTAGAGAAGGTAGCGGGGGATACGAGCAGTACTTC. V is TRBV20-1 and J is TRBJ2-7; TRBD2 agrees at 9 bases. CDR1 is DFQATT and CDR2 is SNEGSKA in the germline V gene (reference sequence). The CDR3 consists of 14 residues. V shed 0 bases and J 4 bases; nucleotides not matched to a gene: 4.

The chain employs TRBV11-2 and TRBJ2-1, with 9 bases matching TRBD2. CDR3 length equals 17 residues. CDR1 and CDR2 from the germline V gene are SGHAT and FQNNGV. Trimming cost V 0 bases and J 4 bases; bases outside gene matches: 7. The CDR3 DNA reads TGTGCCAGCAGCTTAGAGGGTAGCGGGGGCCCTTACAATGAGCAGTTCTTC. Translated, it gives CASSLEGSGGPYNEQFF.

The chain has TRBV20-1 and TRBJ1-5; 7 bases agree with TRBD1. Trimming cost V 0 bases and J 4 bases; bases outside gene matches: 3. Per the germline V gene, CDR1 is DFQATT and CDR2 is SNEGSKA (reference sequence). The CDR3 runs 14 residues. CDR3 residues: CSARDQGGNQPQHF. The CDR3 bases are TGCAGTGCTAGAGATCAGGGGGGGAATCAGCCCCAGCATTTT.